These 10 T cell receptor beta chains were sequenced from one sample in a study of blood T cell repertoires in COVID-19. Method: immunoSEQ multiplex PCR; TCRdb's copy keeps in-frame clones and lacks some. The table records under 300,000 clones, about 87% of them present only once. The sample taken for sequencing was PBMCs or T cells enriched from blood (not recorded which). The receptors were sampled from a woman aged 45-65 years who had recovered from COVID-19.

The chain combines TRBV19 with TRBJ1-2, with a tentative D call TRBD1 (6 bases). Looked up from germline, CDR1 is LNHDA and CDR2 is SQIVND (reference sequence). V lost 5 bases and J lost 3, with 16 bases in between. The CDR3 contains 15 residues. The CDR3 is CASSSQGKWDYGYTF. The CDR3, as DNA: TGTGCCAGTAGTTCACAGGGAAAGTGGGACTATGGCTACACCTTC.

This clone was seen more than once but under ten times. The gene calls are TRBV30 and TRBJ1-5; D ambiguous. Trimming removed 2 bases from V and 5 bases from J, with 10 bases in between. The CDR3 is 13 amino acids. CDR1 and CDR2 (germline): GTSNPN, SVGIG (reference sequence). CDR3 protein: CAWSQERDQPQHF. CDR3 in DNA: TGTGCCTGGAGTCAAGAGAGGGATCAGCCCCAGCATTTT.

The chain employs TRBV11-2 and TRBJ2-2; 9 nucleotides align to TRBD2. The junction had 10 bases not matched to a gene; V was cut back by 5 bases and J by 3 bases. The CDR3 covers 17 residues. Germline-derived CDR1 and CDR2 are SGHAT and FQNNGV. The CDR3 loop is CASSLVPAGGDTGELFF. CDR3 in DNA: TGTGCCAGCAGCCTGGTTCCAGCGGGAGGAGACACCGGGGAGCTGTTTTTT. Looking up the rest from reference TRBV11-2 and TRBJ2-2 gives the full variable domain: EAGVAQSPRYKIIEKRQSVAFWCNPISGHATLYWYQQILGQGPKLLIQFQNNGVVDDSQLPKDRFSAERLKGVDSTLKIQPAKLEDSAVYLCASSLVPAGGDTGELFFGEGSRLTVL.

CDR3 sequence reads: CASSPLLAGVNEQFF. In DNA form, the CDR3 reads TGTGCCAGCTCGCCCCTACTAGCGGGAGTAAATGAGCAGTTCTTC. The chain is built from TRBV18 and TRBJ2-1; TRBD2 aligns across 11 bases. V was pared by 6 bases and J by 7 bases, with 8 bases of the junction left unmatched. Germline values: CDR1 KGHSH, CDR2 LQKENI. The CDR3 covers 15 residues.

The V and J genes are TRBV7-3 and TRBJ2-1, with a possible D match to TRBD2 (5 bases). CDR3 length equals 13 residues. Germline-derived CDR1 and CDR2 are SGHTA and FQGTGA. V was clipped by 3 bases and J by 7 bases, with 10 bases between them. The CDR3 nucleotides read TGTGCCAGCAGCTTTGAGGGTAGGAATGAGCAGTTCTTC. Translating it yields CASSFEGRNEQFF.

The chain joins TRBV9 to TRBJ2-1, with 8 bases identical to TRBD1. Losses at the gene ends were 4 bases for V and 9 bases for J; bases not matched to a gene: 6. The CDR3 is 13 residues long. Germline CDR1 reads SGDLS; CDR2 reads YYNGEE. The CDR3: CASSPRQGFEQFF. The CDR3 nucleotides are TGTGCCAGCAGCCCGCGACAGGGGTTTGAGCAGTTCTTC.

The chain couples TRBV25-1 to TRBJ1-1, with D possibly matching TRBD1 (5 bases). The germline CDR1 and CDR2 sequences are MGHDK and SYGVNS. The CDR3 totals 15 residues. The V end lost 1 base, the J end lost 10 bases, and 19 bases lay between the germline ends. CDR3 protein: CASSESGGDGRRAFF. The CDR3 coding sequence is TGTGCCAGCAGTGAATCCGGGGGGGATGGGAGGAGAGCTTTCTTT.

The chain couples TRBV9 to TRBJ2-1; D is possibly TRBD1 (6 bases). Trimming left V 4 bases short and J 2 bases short, with 13 bases between. Germline CDR1 is SGDLS and CDR2 is YYNGEE. The CDR3 is 15 residues long. In nucleotides, the CDR3 is TGTGCCAGCAGCCCCTCCGCAGGGGCCTACAATGAGCAGTTCTTC. It yields the protein CASSPSAGAYNEQFF.

About this clone: Mismatch with germline at one junction end may stem from a read error. The chain couples TRBV14 to TRBJ2-5; D may be TRBD1 (7 bases). The germline gives CDR1 SGHDN, CDR2 FVKESK. This CDR3 region has 15 residues. The CDR3 protein is CASSQDRVSGETQYF. The CDR3 DNA is TGTGCCAGCAGTCAAGACAGGGTTAGCGGAGAGACCCAGTACTTC.

The J gene is TRBJ2-1, the V gene TRBV7-8; 10 nucleotides line up with TRBD2. This CDR3 has 17 amino acids. V was pared by 5 bases and J by 1 base, with 8 bases of the junction left unmatched. CDR1 SGHVS and CDR2 FQNEAQ come from the germline V gene. CDR3: CASSRISSGSSYNEQFF. The CDR3 DNA is TGTGCCAGCAGCCGAATCTCTAGCGGGAGTTCCTACAATGAGCAGTTCTTC.